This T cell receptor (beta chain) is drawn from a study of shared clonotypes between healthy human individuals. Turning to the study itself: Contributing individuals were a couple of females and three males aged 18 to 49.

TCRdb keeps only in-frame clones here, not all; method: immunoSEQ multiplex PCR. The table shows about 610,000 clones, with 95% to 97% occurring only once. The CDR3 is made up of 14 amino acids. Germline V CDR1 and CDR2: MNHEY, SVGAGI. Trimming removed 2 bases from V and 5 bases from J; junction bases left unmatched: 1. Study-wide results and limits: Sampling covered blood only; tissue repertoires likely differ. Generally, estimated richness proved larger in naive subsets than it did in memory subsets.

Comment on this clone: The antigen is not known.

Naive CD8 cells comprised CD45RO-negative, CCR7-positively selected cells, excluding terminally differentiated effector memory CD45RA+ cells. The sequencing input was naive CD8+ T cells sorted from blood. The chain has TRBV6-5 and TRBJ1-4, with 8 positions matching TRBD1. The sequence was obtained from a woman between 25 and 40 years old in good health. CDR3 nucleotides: TGTGCCAGCAGTTACAGGACAGGGAATGAAAAACTGTTTTTT. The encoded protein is CASSYRTGNEKLFF.